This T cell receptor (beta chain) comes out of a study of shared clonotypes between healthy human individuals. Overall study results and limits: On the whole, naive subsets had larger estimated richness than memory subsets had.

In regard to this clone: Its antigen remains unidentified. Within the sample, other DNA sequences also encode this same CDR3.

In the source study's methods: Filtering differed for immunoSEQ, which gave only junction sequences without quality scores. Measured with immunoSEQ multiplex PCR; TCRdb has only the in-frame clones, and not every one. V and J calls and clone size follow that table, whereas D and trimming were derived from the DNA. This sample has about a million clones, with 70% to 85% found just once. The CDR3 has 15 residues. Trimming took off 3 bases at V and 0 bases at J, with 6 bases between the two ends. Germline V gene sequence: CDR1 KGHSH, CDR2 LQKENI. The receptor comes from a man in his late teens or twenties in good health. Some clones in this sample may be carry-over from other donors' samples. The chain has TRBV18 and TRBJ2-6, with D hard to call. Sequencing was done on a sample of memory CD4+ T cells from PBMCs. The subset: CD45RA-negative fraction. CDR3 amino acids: CASSPTGSGANVLTF. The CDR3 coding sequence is TGTGCCAGCTCACCCACGGGCTCTGGGGCCAACGTCCTGACTTTC.